This T cell receptor beta chain was sequenced for a study of somatic mutations in cytotoxic T cells in rheumatoid arthritis (TCRdb year 2017). Notes on the research overall: Sorted V beta1+ cells also underwent TCRB sequencing, and some V beta antibody-stained T-cell populations were flow-sorted at nearly 100% purity on a FACSAria II or Sony SH800. TCRB deep sequencing was performed for approximately 60 rheumatoid arthritis patients and about 20 healthy controls. Whether expanded CD8+ T-cell clones in untreated, newly diagnosed rheumatoid arthritis carry somatic mutations was the study question, and clonality was characterized with TCRB deep sequencing. Median age was essentially the same in the patient group and the control group.

Notes on this clone: Which antigen it targets is not known. Base-call qualities are not available, and no considerably larger clone is one nucleotide away.

The CDR3 sequence holds 15 residues, the cysteine and phenylalanine included. Of all the DNA, just the CDR3 is kept, 45 bases in frame from base 1. The trim is 4 bases for V and 1 base for J, with a gap of 12 bases between the germline ends. In the germline V gene, CDR1 corresponds to SGHTS and CDR2 to YDEGEE. Sequencing of TCRB CDR3 was done on genomic DNA with the immunoSEQ assay. The original methods were these. Only productive TCRB rearrangements were included in the analyses. A clone was defined by a unique TCRB CDR3 sequence, and clonality was computed as a productive clonality index based on Shannon entropy. The template counts of each clone relative to the total templates per sample were used to calculate repertoire overlap between two samples. A correlation with a Spearman r of approximately 0.58 was found between V-gene usage by flow cytometry and V-gene usage by TCRB sequencing. TCRdb mirrors the immuneACCESS table, restricted to in-frame sequences. Some clones are absent from its copies; in checked studies, under half trace to an unresolved V gene, and the reason for the others is unknown. V, J and clone size derive from that table, while D and trimming were established from the DNA sequence. A total of 8,000 to 13,000 clones appear in this sample, around 80% of them only once. The ten top clones hold around a fifth of the sample.

Points the paper makes about the study in general: CD8+ T-cell clonality did not differ significantly between rheumatoid arthritis patients and age-matched healthy controls. Several identical CD8+ TCRB sequences were found in both blood and synovial fluid, and in about an eighth of the 65 patients the largest CD8+ clone exceeded 20% of CD8+ cells. In patients, CD8+ clonality rose with age (Spearman r of about 0.53), which was not the case in healthy controls. No adjustment for multiple comparisons was made for the slight TRBV07 underrepresentation in patients. The antigen targets of the expanded CD8+ clones were unknown, and absence from virus-specific databases did not rule out viral specificity.

The roughly 20 healthy controls were blood donors whose buffy coats were used; they had a median age of around 56 years (range about 21-70), and about 52% were female. On an AutoMACS, CD4+ and CD8+ cells were isolated via positive magnetic bead selection, and their purity was verified by flow cytometry. Isolation of peripheral blood mononuclear cells was done through Ficoll-Paque PLUS density gradient separation. Using Nucleospin Tissue or Tissue XS kits, DNA was extracted from CD4-enriched, CD8-enriched or PBMC samples, with quantification by a Qubit 2.0 fluorometer. Sequencing used CD8+ T cells sorted from blood. The clonotype originates from a woman aged 45 to 65 in good health. The rearrangement joined TRBV5-8 to TRBJ2-1, with no reliable assignment of the D segment. Read as DNA, the sequence is TGTGCCAGCAGCACGGGTCTATCTTCCTACAATGAGCAGTTCTTC. It translates to CASSTGLSSYNEQFF.